The 27 T cell receptor beta chains in this list originate from one sample, sequenced in a study of blood T cell repertoires in COVID-19. Sequencing was performed with immunoSEQ multiplex PCR; in TCRdb, only in-frame clones are kept and a portion is missing. The table has around 140,000 clones, about nine tenths seen once. The sequenced sample was peripheral blood. Receptor source: a middle-aged man with active COVID-19.

The genes are TRBV7-6 and TRBJ1-1; D may be TRBD1 (5 bases). Germline loops: CDR1 SGHVS, CDR2 FNYEAQ. V dropped 5 bases and J dropped 3 bases, with 10 bases sitting between them. There are 13 residues in the CDR3. The CDR3 nucleotides read TGTGCCAGCAGCAAGATAGGGGACACTGAAGCTTTCTTT. This sequence encodes CASSKIGDTEAFF.

The chain combines TRBV28 with TRBJ1-5; perhaps TRBD1 as D (6 bases). The CDR3 is 14 residues long. Per germline, CDR1 MDHEN and CDR2 SYDVKM. Trimming left V 6 bases short and J 5 bases short, with 14 bases between. CDR3 protein: CASRAGTHHQPQHF. In DNA, the CDR3 is TGTGCCAGCAGGGCCGGGACACACCATCAGCCCCAGCATTTT.

The J gene is TRBJ1-2, the V gene TRBV4-3, with D perhaps matching TRBD1 (5 bases). The CDR3 is made up of 15 amino acids. The germline V and J ends were trimmed by 3 bases and 6 bases, with 17 bases remaining between them. The germline gives CDR1 LGHNA, CDR2 YSLEER. As DNA, the CDR3 is TGCGCCAGCAGCCACCAAGGGGATGGAAAGGATGGCTACACCTTC. Encoded protein: CASSHQGDGKDGYTF.

The rearrangement joins TRBV11-3 to TRBJ1-1; D is possibly TRBD1 (6 bases). The CDR3 spans 15 residues. The V end lost 5 bases, the J end lost 6 bases, and 19 bases lay between the germline ends. The germline gives CDR1 SGHNT, CDR2 YENEEA. For the CDR3, the DNA is TGTGCCAGCAGCACATCAACAGGGAAGGTGTCTGAAGCTTTCTTT. Translating gives CASSTSTGKVSEAFF. Supplemented by reference TRBV11-3 and TRBJ1-1, the full variable domain reads EAGVVQSPRYKIIEKKQPVAFWCNPISGHNTLYWYLQNLGQGPELLIRYENEEAVDDSQLPKDRFSAERLKGVDSTLKIQPAELGDSAVYLCASSTSTGKVSEAFFGQGTRLTVV.

This chain joins TRBV19 and TRBJ1-1, with D maybe TRBD1 (5 bases). The CDR3 loop spans 13 amino acids. Germline CDR1 is LNHDA and CDR2 is SQIVND (reference sequence). Between the trimmed V and J ends, which lost 5 bases and 0 bases, there was a span of 7 bases. The CDR3 DNA reads as TGTGCCAGTAGTGAGACAGTGAACACTGAAGCTTTCTTT. Amino acid sequence: CASSETVNTEAFF.

This rearrangement joins TRBV19 to TRBJ1-2, with TRBD1 matching over 7 bases. Unmatched junction bases numbered 10, after V lost 5 bases and J lost 4 bases. This CDR3 is built from 15 residues. CDR1 is LNHDA and CDR2 is SQIVND in the germline V gene (reference sequence). Here the CDR3 DNA reads TGTGCCAGTAGTCCCGAGGGACAGTTTCCCTATGGCTACACCTTC. Protein sequence: CASSPEGQFPYGYTF.

The chain combines TRBV4-1 with TRBJ1-6, with TRBD1 matching over 10 bases. Germline CDR1 reads MGHRA; CDR2 reads YSYEKL. This CDR3 has 15 amino acids. V was pared by 3 bases and J by 7 bases, with 3 bases of the junction left unmatched. DNA of the CDR3: TGCGCCAGCAGCCAGGCGGGACAGGGGAATTCACCCCTCCACTTT. Residues: CASSQAGQGNSPLHF.

As DNA, the CDR3 is TGCGCCAGCAGCGGAGGCCCGGGCAATCAGCCCCAGCATTTT. This gives the protein CASSGGPGNQPQHF. V is TRBV5-1 and J is TRBJ1-5; D unresolved. V shed 4 bases and J shed 2 bases, with 10 bases lying between them. Germline assignment: CDR1 SGHRS and CDR2 YFSETQ. The CDR3 spans 14 residues. The variable domain in full, with the rest retrieved from reference TRBV5-1 and TRBJ1-5, is KAGVTQTPRYLIKTRGQQVTLSCSPISGHRSVSWYQQTPGQGLQFLFEYFSETQRNKGNFPGRFSGRQFSNSRSEMNVSTLELGDSALYLCASSGGPGNQPQHFGDGTRLSIL.

The chain has TRBV2 and TRBJ2-3, with a weak D call TRBD2 (6 bases). Germline CDR1 reads SNHLY; CDR2 reads FYNNEI. This CDR3 has 14 residues. The V end lost 4 bases, the J end lost 4 bases, and 12 bases lay between the germline ends. CDR3 DNA sequence: TGTGCCAGCAGTGGGGGGGAGGCCCCAGATACGCAGTATTTT. This sequence encodes CASSGGEAPDTQYF.

The genes are TRBV6-5 and TRBJ2-7; the D is unclear. The CDR3 loop spans 14 amino acids. Trimming pared 6 bases from V and 0 bases from J, leaving 12 bases between. Germline CDR1 is MNHEY and CDR2 is SVGAGI. CDR3 amino acids: CASSTTAHSYEQYF. CDR3 coding DNA: TGTGCCAGCAGCACCACAGCCCACTCCTACGAGCAGTACTTC.

The J gene is TRBJ2-3, the V gene TRBV18; 9 nucleotides agree with TRBD1. CDR1 is KGHSH and CDR2 is LQKENI in the germline V gene. The CDR3 spans 14 residues. J gave up 6 bases and V 6 bases, and 7 bases lay outside the gene matches. As DNA, the CDR3 is TGTGCCAGCTCCCCCGGGACAGGGTCGGATACGCAGTATTTT. This translates into CASSPGTGSDTQYF.

In DNA form, the CDR3 reads TGTGCCAGCACCCCCGGGACAGGGTGGCAAGAGACCCAGTACTTC. Protein: CASTPGTGWQETQYF. V usage is TRBV5-4 and J usage is TRBJ2-5; 9 bases map to TRBD1. The CDR3 is 15 residues long. Unmatched junction bases numbered 8, after V lost 6 bases and J lost 2 bases. In germline, CDR1 is SGHNT, CDR2 YYREEE (reference sequence).

The V and J genes are TRBV3-1 (or the pseudogene TRBV3-2) and TRBJ2-1; 7 bases match TRBD1. V trimming: 4 bases; J trimming: 10 bases; junction bases outside the gene matches: 7. This CDR3 is 13 amino acids long. Germline V gene sequence: CDR1 LGHDT, CDR2 YNNKEL (reference sequence). This CDR3 is CASSRRGGGEQFF. DNA for the CDR3: TGTGCCAGCAGCCGACGAGGGGGCGGAGAGCAGTTCTTC.

The chain joins TRBV7-6 to TRBJ1-3; no definite D call. The germline CDR1 and CDR2 sequences are SGHVS and FNYEAQ. This CDR3 contains 14 residues. V shed 0 bases and J shed 4 bases, with 7 bases lying between them. CDR3 sequence: CASSLAREGNTIYF. DNA for the CDR3: TGTGCCAGCAGCTTAGCGAGGGAGGGAAACACCATATATTTT.

The CDR3: CASSGFRGWGNTEAFF. The CDR3 DNA reads TGTGCCAGCAGTGGATTCCGAGGGTGGGGAAACACTGAAGCTTTCTTT. This chain connects TRBV6-1 to TRBJ1-1; D is unclear. The germline V gene has CDR1 MNHNS and CDR2 SASEGT. The CDR3 has 16 amino acids. V lost 4 bases to trimming and J lost 2 bases, with 17 bases between them.

CDR3 sequence reads: CASSPTGSTDTQYF. The CDR3, as DNA: TGTGCCAGCTCACCAACAGGATCCACAGATACGCAGTATTTT. The rearrangement joins TRBV18 to TRBJ2-3, with D maybe TRBD1 (5 bases). The ends were cut back, 2 bases at V and 2 bases at J, with 8 bases in the middle. Germline V CDR1 and CDR2: KGHSH, LQKENI. The CDR3 is made up of 14 amino acids.

The V gene is TRBV4-1, the J gene TRBJ2-5; D might be TRBD2 (6 bases). The CDR3 consists of 14 residues. V lost 0 bases to trimming and J lost 9 bases, with 14 bases between them. CDR1 and CDR2 from the germline V gene are MGHRA and YSYEKL. The CDR3 region has the DNA TGCGCCAGCAGCCAAGAAGGACCTCCGGGGGCCCAGTACTTC. This codes for CASSQEGPPGAQYF.

This clone was counted once. The CDR3 here is CASSLSTQGPTIYF. Here the CDR3 DNA reads TGTGCCAGCAGCTTATCCACCCAGGGCCCCACCATATATTTT. The chain has TRBV7-2 and TRBJ1-3, with D possibly TRBD1 on 5 matching bases. The germline V and J ends were trimmed by 2 bases and 9 bases, with 14 bases remaining between them. The CDR3 consists of 14 residues. Germline CDR1 is SGHTA and CDR2 is FQGNSA.

The genes are TRBV4-2 and TRBJ2-3, with 11 bases identical to TRBD2. The V gene's germline CDR1 is LGHNA and CDR2 YNFKEQ. The CDR3 loop spans 17 amino acids. The V segment lost 2 bases and the J segment 3 bases; nucleotides outside the gene matches: 7. CDR3 region: CASSQPGTSGYTDTQYF. The CDR3 region has the DNA TGTGCCAGCAGCCAACCCGGGACTAGCGGTTATACAGATACGCAGTATTTT.

This chain joins TRBV19 and TRBJ1-1; D is possibly TRBD1 (5 bases). The CDR3 is 15 residues long. CDR1 LNHDA and CDR2 SQIVND come from the germline V gene (reference sequence). Trimming shortened V by 1 base and J by 1 base, and 10 bases separated the two germline ends. The CDR3 nucleotides are TGTGCCAGTAGTATAGGGCCAGGGCGGAACACTGAAGCTTTCTTT. As protein: CASSIGPGRNTEAFF. The whole variable domain, remainder taken from reference TRBV19 and TRBJ1-1, is DGGITQSPKYLFRKEGQNVTLSCEQNLNHDAMYWYRQDPGQGLRLIYYSQIVNDFQKGDIAEGYSVSREKKESFPLTVTSAQKNPTAFYLCASSIGPGRNTEAFFGQGTRLTVV.

The chain recombines TRBV9 with TRBJ2-1, with D perhaps matching TRBD2 (6 bases). Germline-derived CDR1 and CDR2 are SGDLS and YYNGEE. V was cut by 6 bases and J by 8 bases, with 12 bases left in between. CDR3 length: 12 amino acids. The chain's CDR3 is CASNPGDHEQFF. In nucleotides, the CDR3 is TGTGCCAGCAACCCGGGGGATCATGAGCAGTTCTTC.

Only a few counts were recorded for this clone. The chain links TRBV9 to TRBJ2-7; TRBD2 might be the D (6 bases). Between the trimmed V and J ends, which lost 0 bases and 2 bases, there was a span of 12 bases. Germline V gene sequence: CDR1 SGDLS, CDR2 YYNGEE. CDR3 length: 15 amino acids. The CDR3 is CASSVDGSTAYEQYF. The CDR3 DNA sequence: TGTGCCAGCAGCGTAGACGGGAGCACAGCCTACGAGCAGTACTTC.

This chain connects TRBV2 to TRBJ2-5; 15 positions agree with TRBD2. The V and J ends lost 4 bases and 2 bases, in that order; junction bases with no gene match: 8. CDR1 is SNHLY and CDR2 is FYNNEI in the germline V gene. The CDR3 has 18 amino acids. The CDR3 here is CASSGGLAGGDRQETQYF. For the CDR3, the DNA is TGTGCCAGCAGTGGAGGACTAGCGGGGGGGGATCGACAAGAGACCCAGTACTTC. Based on the CDR3 plus reference TRBV2 and TRBJ2-5, the full variable domain is EPEVTQTPSHQVTQMGQEVILRCVPISNHLYFYWYRQILGQKVEFLVSFYNNEISEKSEIFDDQFSVERPDGSNFTLKIRSTKLEDSAMYFCASSGGLAGGDRQETQYFGPGTRLLVL.

The chain is built from TRBV27 and TRBJ1-1, with TRBD1 matching 8 bases. The germline gives CDR1 MNHEY, CDR2 SMNVEV (reference sequence). There are 14 residues in the CDR3. Trimming took 2 bases from V and 1 from J; bases not matched to a gene: 0. The CDR3 DNA is TGTGCCAGCAGTTTAGACAGGGGGAACACTGAAGCTTTCTTT. Its protein product is CASSLDRGNTEAFF.

A few counts support this clone. This rearrangement joins TRBV7-2 to TRBJ1-5; tentatively, D is TRBD1 (6 bases). Trimming removed 1 base at V and 3 bases at J, with 10 bases between. Germline V lookup: CDR1 SGHTA, CDR2 FQGNSA. The CDR3 extends over 15 amino acids. CDR3 sequence reads: CASSLGQGPNQPQHF. CDR3 in DNA: TGTGCCAGCAGCTTAGGCCAGGGGCCCAATCAGCCCCAGCATTTT.

The J gene is TRBJ1-1, the V gene TRBV18; 7 bases are shared with TRBD1. CDR1 is KGHSH and CDR2 is LQKENI in the germline V gene. This CDR3 region has 17 residues. V gave up 3 bases and J gave up 3 bases; unmatched junction bases: 13. CDR3 residues: CASSPALGRGNDTEAFF. The CDR3 nucleotides read TGTGCCAGCTCACCCGCCTTGGGCAGGGGGAATGACACTGAAGCTTTCTTT.

This chain connects TRBV5-4 to TRBJ2-7; 7 positions match TRBD2. This CDR3 is 13 amino acids long. With 2 bases clipped from V and 6 bases from J, the junction kept 5 bases outside the gene matches. Germline V lookup: CDR1 SGHNT, CDR2 YYREEE (reference sequence). CDR3 protein: CASSLRDYREQYF. DNA for the CDR3: TGTGCCAGCAGCTTACGGGACTACCGCGAGCAGTACTTC. The whole variable domain, remainder taken from reference TRBV5-4 and TRBJ2-7, is ETGVTQSPTHLIKTRGQQVTLRCSSQSGHNTVSWYQQALGQGPQFIFQYYREEENGRGNFPPRFSGLQFPNYSSELNVNALELDDSALYLCASSLRDYREQYFGPGTRLTVT.